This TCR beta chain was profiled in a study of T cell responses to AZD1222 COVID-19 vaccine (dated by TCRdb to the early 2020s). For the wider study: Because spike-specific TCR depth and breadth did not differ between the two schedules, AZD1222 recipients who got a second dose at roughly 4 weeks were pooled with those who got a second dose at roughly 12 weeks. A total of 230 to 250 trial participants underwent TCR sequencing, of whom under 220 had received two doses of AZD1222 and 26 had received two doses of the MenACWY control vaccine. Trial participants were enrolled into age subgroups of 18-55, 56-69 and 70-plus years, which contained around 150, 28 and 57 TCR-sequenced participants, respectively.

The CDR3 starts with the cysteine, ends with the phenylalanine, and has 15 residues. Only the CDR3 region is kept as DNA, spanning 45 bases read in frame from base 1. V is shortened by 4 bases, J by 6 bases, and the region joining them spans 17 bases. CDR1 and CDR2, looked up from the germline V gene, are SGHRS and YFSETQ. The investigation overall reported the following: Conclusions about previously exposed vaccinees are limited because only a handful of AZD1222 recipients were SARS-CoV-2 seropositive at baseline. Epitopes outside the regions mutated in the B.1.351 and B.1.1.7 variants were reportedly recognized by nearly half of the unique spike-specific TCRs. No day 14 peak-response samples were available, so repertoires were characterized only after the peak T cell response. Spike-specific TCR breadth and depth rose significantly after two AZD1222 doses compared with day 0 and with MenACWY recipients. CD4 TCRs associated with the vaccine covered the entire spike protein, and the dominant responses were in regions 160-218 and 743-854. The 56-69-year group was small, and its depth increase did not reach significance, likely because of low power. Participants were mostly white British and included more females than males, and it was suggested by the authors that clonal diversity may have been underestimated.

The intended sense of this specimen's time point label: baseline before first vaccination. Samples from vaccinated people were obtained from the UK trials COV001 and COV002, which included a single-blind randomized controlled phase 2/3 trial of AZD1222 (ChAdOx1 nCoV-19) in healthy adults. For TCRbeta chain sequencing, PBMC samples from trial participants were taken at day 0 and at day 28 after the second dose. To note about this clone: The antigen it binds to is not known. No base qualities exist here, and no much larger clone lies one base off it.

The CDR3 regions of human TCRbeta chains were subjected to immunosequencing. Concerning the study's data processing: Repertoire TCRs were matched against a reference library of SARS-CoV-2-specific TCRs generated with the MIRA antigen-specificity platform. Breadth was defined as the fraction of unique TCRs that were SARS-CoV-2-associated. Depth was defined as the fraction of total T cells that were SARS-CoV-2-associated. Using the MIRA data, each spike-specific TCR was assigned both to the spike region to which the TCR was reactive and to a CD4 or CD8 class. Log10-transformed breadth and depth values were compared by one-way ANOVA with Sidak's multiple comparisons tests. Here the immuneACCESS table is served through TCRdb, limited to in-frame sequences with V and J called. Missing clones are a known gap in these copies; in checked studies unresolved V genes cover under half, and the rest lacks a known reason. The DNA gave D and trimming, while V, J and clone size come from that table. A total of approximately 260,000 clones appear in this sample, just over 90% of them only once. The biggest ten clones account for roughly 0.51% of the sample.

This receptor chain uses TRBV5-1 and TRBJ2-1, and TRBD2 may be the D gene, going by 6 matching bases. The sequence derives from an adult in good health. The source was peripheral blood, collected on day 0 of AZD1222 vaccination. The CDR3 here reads CASSLGGGSVNEQFF. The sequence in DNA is TGCGCCAGCAGCCTGGGGGGTGGCTCGGTCAATGAGCAGTTCTTC.